The TCR beta chain under discussion was sequenced for a study of blood T cells in healthy people across ages (dated by TCRdb to between 2014 and 2016). In terms of the full investigation: In model experiments, roughly one uniquely barcoded TCR beta cDNA molecule per two T cells was captured by template switching. Age-related changes in TCR beta repertoire diversity were measured in the study by deep sequencing normalized with unique cDNA molecular identifiers. The donors were split into four age groups: young (average 16 years), middle-aged (39), aged (roughly 65) and long-lived (about 74). Donors of different ages were randomly distributed across sequencing lanes to avoid experimental bias. Two additional independent replicas of 1 million unique cDNA reads from the same blood draw were analyzed for two donors (one aged 18 to 30 and one aged 80 or older). The paper as a whole reports these results and caveats: Observed TCR beta diversity correlated strongly with the percentage of naive T cells measured by flow cytometry. The CMV infection status of donors was not known, potentially confounding age-related changes in expanded clonotypes. Compared with the aged group, the long-lived group had more naive CD4+ T cells, fewer expanded clones and increased TCR diversity, a pattern suggesting age selection. Because profiling used bulk unsorted PBMCs, naive and antigen-experienced compartments could not be compared conclusively. Estimates of total diversity based on one million sequenced T cells were considered lower bounds and underestimates. As age increased, observed TCR beta diversity per million T cells dropped in a roughly linear way, and a significant reduction was already evident by age about 40.

The donors were roughly 40 Caucasian individuals from Russia, aged 6 to 90 years, who were systemically healthy. Ten milliliters of peripheral blood were drawn from each donor into EDTA-treated Vacutainer tubes. Ficoll-Paque density-gradient centrifugation was used to isolate PBMCs, with at least 6 million obtained per sample. Trizol reagent was used to extract total RNA from the PBMCs, yielding at least 5 micrograms per sample. For every donor, flow cytometry on a PBMC aliquot measured the percentage of naive CD45RAhigh/CD27high T cells. Library preparation used 5' RACE. Sequencer: Illumina HiSeq 2500. The second PCR ran for roughly 6 to 11 cycles and used a J-beta primer mix along with a sample-barcoded 5' primer. A unique molecular identifier was introduced onto each TCR beta cDNA molecule by a template-switch 5' adaptor carrying 12 random nucleotides. At least 2.5 million CDR3-containing paired-end reads were obtained from each sample. The Mint cDNA synthesis kit, primed by a TRBC-specific oligonucleotide, was used to synthesize first-strand cDNA from all RNA. Following uracil-DNA glycosylase treatment, all cDNA underwent a first 18-cycle PCR with the universal primers M1SS and BC2_uni_R. From the authors' description of their analysis: Each sample was normalized by randomly selecting 1 million high-quality reads, each carrying a distinct molecular identifier. Instead of being binned into consensus sequences, reads that shared molecular identifiers were thrown out. MiTCR, with a Q25 quality threshold and the strictest error-elimination algorithm, was used for CDR3 identification, clonotype clustering and error correction. A nonparametric unseen species model with Euler transformation was used to estimate lower-bound total TCR beta diversity. The raw public data were reprocessed by TCRdb itself: fastp quality trimming at Q25, MiXCR clonotype calling, in-frame beta chains only. Rows with a matching CDR3 protein are joined into one entry that keeps the most common DNA and genes. The authors' filters were not applied to this entry. The sample contains more than 650,000 distinct CDR3 sequences, roughly 50% of them found a single time. The ten largest clones capture 40% to 50% of the sample.

Germline trimming amounts to 4 bases on V and 5 bases on J, with 5 as the count of junction bases outside the gene matches. Measured from the cysteine to the phenylalanine, the CDR3 is 14 residues long. The sequence is cut down to CDR3 DNA, 42 bases in frame from base 1. CDR1 and CDR2 are drawn from the germline V gene: SGHRS, YFSETQ. A note on this clonotype: What this receptor recognizes is not known. Nothing much larger sits one base from this clone, and base qualities are not available.

The V and J genes are TRBV5-1 and TRBJ1-4, with TRBD1 identical over 7 junction bases. The material sequenced was blood. The receptor comes from an older man in good health. CDR3 loop: CASSGGQKNEKLFF. The sequence in DNA is TGCGCCAGCAGCGGGGGACAGAAGAATGAAAAACTGTTTTTT.